The 26 T cell receptor beta chains in this list originate from one sample, sequenced in a study of cytomegalovirus exposure and HLA in healthy donors. The PCR employed 60 Vbeta primers together with 13 Jbeta primers. Assay used: immunoSEQ multiplex PCR; TCRdb lists only in-frame clones, some missing. Of about 120,000 clones in the sample, more than 60% were seen once. What was sequenced was PBMCs. The receptor set was obtained from a man aged 18 to 35 in good health and CMV-seronegative.

This chain links TRBV7-9 with TRBJ1-1, with TRBD1 matching 10 bases. The germline CDR1 and CDR2 sequences are SEHNR and FQNEAQ (reference sequence). The trim removed 5 bases at V and 0 bases at J, leaving 12 bases unmatched. The CDR3 has 18 residues. The CDR3 sequence is CASSPSRDRGRMNTEAFF. The DNA of the CDR3 is TGTGCCAGCAGCCCTTCTAGGGACAGGGGCCGGATGAACACTGAAGCTTTCTTT.

The chain uses TRBV19 and TRBJ1-5; 7 nucleotides match TRBD1. Trimming cost V 4 bases and J 2 bases; bases outside gene matches: 8. CDR1 and CDR2 (germline): LNHDA, SQIVND (reference sequence). The CDR3 is 16 residues long. The CDR3 here is CASSTHAGQGNQPQHF. The CDR3 coding sequence is TGTGCCAGTAGTACCCACGCCGGACAGGGCAATCAGCCCCAGCATTTT.

The gene calls are TRBV28 and TRBJ2-7; 7 bases map to TRBD2. This CDR3 is 13 amino acids long. The germline gives CDR1 MDHEN, CDR2 SYDVKM. Trimming took 6 bases from V and 7 from J; bases not matched to a gene: 9. For the CDR3, the DNA is TGTGCCAGCAGGGGGGGGAACAAAAGGGAGCAGTACTTC. Protein product: CASRGGNKREQYF.

The CDR3 DNA reads as TGTGCCAGCAGTTACCAACTAGGGTACGAGCAGTACTTC. This gives the protein CASSYQLGYEQYF. V usage is TRBV6-6 and J usage is TRBJ2-7, with D possibly being TRBD2 (5 bases). V was cut by 2 bases and J by 4 bases, with 9 bases left in between. The CDR3 contains 13 residues. The germline V gene has CDR1 MNHNY and CDR2 SVGAGI (reference sequence).

This clone was found a few times. The chain joins TRBV15 to TRBJ1-5; no reliable D call. Germline V lookup: CDR1 LNHNV, CDR2 YYDKDF (reference sequence). Trimming stripped 0 bases from V and 2 bases from J, with 11 bases between. The CDR3 contains 16 residues. The CDR3: CATSRDEVRGNQPQHF. CDR3 nucleotide sequence: TGTGCCACCAGCAGAGACGAGGTGAGGGGCAATCAGCCCCAGCATTTT.

The genes are TRBV7-6 and TRBJ2-3, with 9 bases identical to TRBD2. Germline CDR1 reads SGHVS; CDR2 reads FNYEAQ. Trimming removed 5 bases from V and 3 bases from J; junction bases left unmatched: 6. The CDR3 runs 15 residues. DNA of the CDR3: TGTGCCAGCAGCCCCTTGGCGGGAGGGACAGATACGCAGTATTTT. Translated, it gives CASSPLAGGTDTQYF. The variable domain in full, completed from reference TRBV7-6 and TRBJ2-3, reads GAGVSQSPRYKVTKRGQDVALRCDPISGHVSLYWYRQALGQGPEFLTYFNYEAQQDKSGLPNDRFSAERPEGSISTLTIQRTEQRDSAMYRCASSPLAGGTDTQYFGPGTRLTVL.

This chain connects TRBV5-1 to TRBJ1-1; D is possibly TRBD1 (6 bases). This CDR3 is built from 14 residues. The V and J ends lost 3 bases and 3 bases respectively, with 12 bases between them. Germline CDR1 SGHRS, CDR2 YFSETQ. CDR3 sequence: CASSSGTFYTEAFF. The CDR3 DNA follows: TGCGCCAGCAGCTCCGGGACATTTTACACTGAAGCTTTCTTT.

The chain is built from TRBV30 and TRBJ1-2, with D possibly being TRBD1 (5 bases). The CDR3 is 15 amino acids. The V end was cut by 1 base, the J end by 3 bases, with 15 bases between. Germline V gene data show CDR1 as GTSNPN and CDR2 as SVGIG (reference sequence). CDR3 coding DNA: TGTGCCTGGAGTGGCAGGGTCGGAGATCACTATGGCTACACCTTC. This translates into CAWSGRVGDHYGYTF.

The chain uses TRBV2 and TRBJ2-7, with D possibly being TRBD2 (5 bases). V was cut by 6 bases and J by 5 bases, with 23 bases left in between. This CDR3 region has 16 residues. Looked up from germline, CDR1 is SNHLY and CDR2 is FYNNEI. CDR3 sequence reads: CASRSDWVARTDEQYF. Written as DNA, the CDR3 is TGTGCCAGCAGATCAGACTGGGTAGCGAGAACGGACGAGCAGTACTTC. The variable domain in full, with the rest retrieved from reference TRBV2 and TRBJ2-7, is EPEVTQTPSHQVTQMGQEVILRCVPISNHLYFYWYRQILGQKVEFLVSFYNNEISEKSEIFDDQFSVERPDGSNFTLKIRSTKLEDSAMYFCASRSDWVARTDEQYFGPGTRLTVT.

A note on this clone: Relative to the germline gene, one junction end is altered; a read error may explain this. This rearrangement joins TRBV15 to TRBJ1-5; tentative D call: TRBD1 (6 bases). From germline, CDR1 is LNHNV and CDR2 YYDKDF (reference sequence). The length of the CDR3 is 15 residues. The CDR3 protein is CATNRDRAGDQPQHF. DNA of the CDR3: TGTGCCACCAACAGAGATCGAGCAGGGGATCAGCCCCAGCATTTT.

V gene TRBV10-3 combines with J gene TRBJ1-5, with TRBD1 as a possible D gene (6 bases). This CDR3 has 18 amino acids. Germline V gene lookup returns CDR1 ENHRY and CDR2 SYGVKD. V dropped 6 bases and J dropped 2 bases, with 23 bases sitting between them. The CDR3 spells CAISPRPTTGIGNQPQHF. The CDR3 nucleotides are TGTGCCATCAGCCCCCGCCCCACTACAGGGATTGGCAATCAGCCCCAGCATTTT.

The V call is TRBV30, the J call TRBJ1-5, with 7 positions matching TRBD1. After removal of 2 bases from V and 7 bases from J, the junction contained 17 bases not matched to a gene. Germline V gene data show CDR1 as GTSNPN and CDR2 as SVGIG (reference sequence). The CDR3 length is 17 residues. DNA of the CDR3: TGTGCCTGGAGTCCTCAGCAGGGCAGGGGGTCCTACCAGCCCCAGCATTTT. Translated: CAWSPQQGRGSYQPQHF.

A note on this clone: A read error may produce the germline difference seen at one junction end. This chain links TRBV7-9 with TRBJ1-1; 8 positions agree with TRBD1. Germline V lookup: CDR1 SEHNR, CDR2 FQNEAQ (reference sequence). The CDR3 contains 13 residues. CDR3 nucleotide sequence: TGTTCCAGCAGCTTAGCAGGGGGCGCAACGGCTTTCTTT. It encodes CSSSLAGGATAFF.

The rearrangement uses TRBV28 and TRBJ1-2; 8 bases are a match to TRBD1. This CDR3 spans 18 amino acids. CDR1 is MDHEN, CDR2 SYDVKM, per germline. V dropped 9 bases and J dropped 7; count of bases not matched to a gene: 25. CDR3 in DNA: TGTGCCAGTATACGAACTGGGGGACAGGCCGGATTGATAGGTGGCTACACCTTC. It yields the protein CASIRTGGQAGLIGGYTF.

This clone was detected only a few times. This chain links TRBV27 with TRBJ1-5, with 7 bases aligning to TRBD1. The germline CDR1 and CDR2 sequences are MNHEY and SMNVEV (reference sequence). This CDR3 contains 14 residues. J lost 6 bases, V lost 3 bases, and 5 bases had no gene match. The CDR3 protein is CASSLQGVGQPQHF. In nucleotides, the CDR3 is TGTGCCAGCAGTTTGCAGGGGGTTGGTCAGCCCCAGCATTTT.

This rearrangement joins TRBV19 to TRBJ1-1, with TRBD1 identical over 8 bases. Germline CDR1 LNHDA, CDR2 SQIVND (reference sequence). The CDR3 consists of 15 residues. J was trimmed by 4 bases and V by 5 bases; bases with no gene match: 9. CDR3 in amino acids: CASSPHRGTGTEAFF. The CDR3 DNA follows: TGTGCCAGTAGTCCTCACAGGGGGACTGGCACTGAAGCTTTCTTT.

This clone showed up just once. The chain couples TRBV30 to TRBJ2-5, with 8 bases identical to TRBD2. The DNA end is a closer match to TRBJ2-7, so the J assignment may be wrong. Germline V lookup: CDR1 GTSNPN, CDR2 SVGIG (reference sequence). CDR3 size: 12 residues. CDR3 amino acids: CAWSRLAYEQYF. The CDR3 DNA reads TGTGCCTGGAGTAGACTAGCGTACGAGCAGTACTTC.

The chain couples TRBV30 to TRBJ1-5; 8 positions agree with TRBD1. This CDR3 contains 16 residues. Germline values: CDR1 GTSNPN, CDR2 SVGIG (reference sequence). Germline trimming cut 3 bases from V and 0 bases from J; bases unmatched to any gene: 7. The CDR3 protein is CAWSALDRGSNQPQHF. The CDR3 DNA reads as TGTGCCTGGAGCGCACTAGACAGGGGTAGCAATCAGCCCCAGCATTTT.

The chain joins TRBV28 to TRBJ2-3; D not certain. Trimming left V 6 bases short and J 3 bases short, with 10 bases between. CDR1 and CDR2 (germline): MDHEN, SYDVKM. The CDR3 sequence is 13 residues long. CDR3 protein: CASSLYLTDTQYF. The DNA for the CDR3 is TGTGCCAGCAGCCTTTACTTGACAGATACGCAGTATTTT.

The chain joins TRBV18 to TRBJ1-2; 7 positions agree with TRBD1. From germline, CDR1 is KGHSH and CDR2 LQKENI. The CDR3 is 13 residues long. V was clipped by 0 bases and J by 10 bases; unmatched bases: 5. The CDR3 DNA reads TGTGCCAGCTCACCACCTAATGACAGGGACTACACCTTC. Translation: CASSPPNDRDYTF.

The V gene is TRBV5-1, the J gene TRBJ2-2; TRBD2 agrees at 7 bases. V lost 3 bases, J lost 6 bases, and 8 bases stayed unmatched. The germline V gene has CDR1 SGHRS and CDR2 YFSETQ. The CDR3 has 15 residues. DNA for the CDR3: TGCGCCAGCAGCTCAACCGGGGAGGGGTCCGGGGAGCTGTTTTTT. It translates to CASSSTGEGSGELFF.

Details on this clone: The sample holds other DNA sequences that translate to the same CDR3. This chain links TRBV15 with TRBJ1-5; 8 positions match TRBD1. This CDR3 is 18 amino acids long. CDR1 and CDR2 (germline): LNHNV, YYDKDF (reference sequence). V was pared by 0 bases and J by 7 bases, with 14 bases of the junction left unmatched. The CDR3 DNA reads TGTGCCACCAGCAGAGATTGGGGGGGGGCAGGGGGCAGCCAGCCCCAGCATTTT. Protein: CATSRDWGGAGGSQPQHF.

V usage is TRBV30 and J usage is TRBJ1-2; TRBD1 matches at 9 bases. V dropped 2 bases and J dropped 2; count of bases not matched to a gene: 9. This CDR3 is built from 16 residues. Germline lookup yields CDR1 GTSNPN and CDR2 SVGIG (reference sequence). DNA for the CDR3: TGTGCCTGGAGTCCCCGGACAGGGGCGATAAACTATGGCTACACCTTC. Its protein product is CAWSPRTGAINYGYTF.

The chain uses TRBV10-1 and TRBJ2-1; D might be TRBD2 (5 bases). The germline V gene has CDR1 WNHNN and CDR2 SYGVQD (reference sequence). Trimming cost V 2 bases and J 10 bases, with 9 bases left between them. The CDR3 has 12 amino acids. The CDR3 nucleotides are TGCGCCAGCAGTGAGAAACCGGGAGAGCAGTTCTTC. It yields the protein CASSEKPGEQFF.

This clone was detected once. V is TRBV11-2 and J is TRBJ2-3; 8 nucleotides line up with TRBD2. The V gene's germline CDR1 is SGHAT and CDR2 FQNNGV. The CDR3 consists of 16 residues. V lost 5 bases and J lost 5; bases outside the gene matches: 12. CDR3 in DNA: TGTGCCAGCAGCCGCCCAAGCGGGGGACAAGAAGATACGCAGTATTTT. Protein product: CASSRPSGGQEDTQYF.

This clone occurred once. The genes are TRBV7-2 and TRBJ2-1; possible D gene TRBD2, 6 bases. The CDR3 is 17 residues long. The germline V and J ends were trimmed by 3 bases and 0 bases, with 15 bases remaining between them. Germline loops: CDR1 SGHTA, CDR2 FQGNSA. The CDR3, as DNA: TGTGCCAGCAGCTTCCCTGGGAGGTCGAGCTCCTACAATGAGCAGTTCTTC. As protein: CASSFPGRSSSYNEQFF.